Listed here are 29 T cell receptor beta chains from one sample, sequenced in a study of cytomegalovirus exposure and HLA in healthy donors. PCR primers comprised 60 Vbeta and 13 Jbeta primers. Some clones are missing from TCRdb's copy, which holds only in-frame ones; the method was immunoSEQ multiplex PCR. The sample holds 110,000 to 150,000 clones, roughly 80% seen once. The sample taken for sequencing was PBMCs. These receptors came from a female donor in good health and CMV-seronegative.

The genes are TRBV5-4 and TRBJ1-2; D may be TRBD1 (5 bases). Trimming left V 4 bases short and J 5 bases short, with 15 bases between. Germline lookup yields CDR1 SGHNT and CDR2 YYREEE (reference sequence). The CDR3 totals 14 residues. In nucleotides, the CDR3 is TGTGCCAGCAGCAAGGACACAATTGAGTATGGCTACACCTTC. Amino acid sequence: CASSKDTIEYGYTF.

The rearrangement joins TRBV7-2 to TRBJ2-1; D unresolved. Per germline, CDR1 SGHTA and CDR2 FQGNSA. The CDR3 loop spans 15 amino acids. With 1 base removed from V and 1 base from J, the gap between germline ends came to 8 bases. The CDR3 protein is CASSLGSSSYNEQFF. The CDR3 nucleotides are TGTGCCAGCAGCTTAGGTTCTTCGTCCTACAATGAGCAGTTCTTC.

The chain employs TRBV10-3 and TRBJ2-4; TRBD1 matches at 8 bases. V lost 6 bases and J lost 0; bases outside the gene matches: 13. This CDR3 region has 18 residues. Germline V gives CDR1 ENHRY, CDR2 SYGVKD. CDR3 protein: CAISDRDDRGLAKNIQYF. The CDR3, as DNA: TGTGCCATCAGCGACCGAGACGACAGGGGTCTAGCCAAAAACATTCAGTACTTC.

The chain combines TRBV5-1 with TRBJ1-2; TRBD1 is a possible D gene (5 bases). The V end was cut by 1 base, the J end by 2 bases, with 21 bases between. CDR1 is SGHRS and CDR2 is YFSETQ in the germline V gene. The length of the CDR3 is 18 residues. This CDR3 is CASSLFPPQGKGNYGYTF. The CDR3 DNA follows: TGCGCCAGCAGCTTGTTCCCTCCTCAGGGTAAAGGGAACTATGGCTACACCTTC.

The rearrangement joins TRBV9 to TRBJ1-5; no clear D. The CDR3 contains 16 residues. V was trimmed by 2 bases and J by 4 bases, leaving 16 bases between them. The germline V gene encodes CDR1 SGDLS and CDR2 YYNGEE. This CDR3 is CASSVGGGPYNQPQHF. The CDR3 coding sequence is TGTGCCAGCAGCGTTGGCGGAGGCCCCTATAATCAGCCCCAGCATTTT.

By proportion, this clone is medium-sized. The chain employs TRBV19 and TRBJ1-2; 12 bases match TRBD1. CDR3 length: 14 residues. CDR1 is LNHDA, CDR2 SQIVND, per germline (reference sequence). The J segment lost 8 bases and the V segment lost 7 bases, leaving 8 bases of the junction unmatched. CDR3 DNA sequence: TGTGCCAGTACCCGGGACAGGGGGCGGCCCGGCTACACCTTC. Translating gives CASTRDRGRPGYTF.

The V and J genes are TRBV5-1 and TRBJ1-2, with D maybe TRBD1 (5 bases). The CDR3 is made up of 15 amino acids. In germline, CDR1 is SGHRS, CDR2 YFSETQ. V lost 4 bases to trimming and J lost 3 bases, with 16 bases between them. The CDR3 DNA reads as TGCGCCAGCAGCGCCCTGGGGGGAGGCGACTATGGCTACACCTTC. This gives the protein CASSALGGGDYGYTF.

J is TRBJ2-3 and V is TRBV5-1; no clear D. Germline assignment: CDR1 SGHRS and CDR2 YFSETQ. The ends were cut back, 1 base at V and 0 bases at J, with 6 bases in the middle. There are 14 residues in the CDR3. This chain's CDR3 is CASSLSQSTDTQYF. CDR3 coding DNA: TGCGCCAGCAGCTTGAGTCAGAGCACAGATACGCAGTATTTT.

This clone was recorded many times. The rearrangement links TRBV5-6 to TRBJ1-1; the D gene is possibly TRBD1 (6 bases). The CDR3 sequence is 12 residues long. Germline V gene data show CDR1 as SGHDT and CDR2 as YYEEEE. Deletions cut 5 bases from V and 3 bases from J, with 8 bases between. In nucleotides, the CDR3 is TGTGCCAGCAGGCAGGGGTACACTGAAGCTTTCTTT. It specifies CASRQGYTEAFF.

The rearrangement links TRBV27 to TRBJ1-2; 9 bases match TRBD1. Unmatched junction bases numbered 8, after V lost 6 bases and J lost 3 bases. The CDR3 sequence is 15 residues long. Germline V lookup: CDR1 MNHEY, CDR2 SMNVEV (reference sequence). CDR3 region: CASRWTGVLYYGYTF. For the CDR3, the DNA is TGTGCCAGCAGATGGACAGGGGTCTTATACTATGGCTACACCTTC.

The chain joins TRBV5-1 to TRBJ2-7; the D gene is possibly TRBD1 (5 bases). Germline V CDR1 and CDR2: SGHRS, YFSETQ. Trimming removed 5 bases from V and 2 bases from J, with 11 bases in between. The length of the CDR3 is 13 residues. The CDR3 nucleotides are TGCGCCAGCAGGAATGCAGGGACCTACGAGCAGTACTTC. It encodes CASRNAGTYEQYF. Based on the CDR3 plus reference TRBV5-1 and TRBJ2-7, the full variable domain is KAGVTQTPRYLIKTRGQQVTLSCSPISGHRSVSWYQQTPGQGLQFLFEYFSETQRNKGNFPGRFSGRQFSNSRSEMNVSTLELGDSALYLCASRNAGTYEQYFGPGTRLTVT.

The chain is built from TRBV7-2 and TRBJ2-1; 10 nucleotides agree with TRBD2. The CDR3 covers 14 residues. Germline V gene lookup returns CDR1 SGHTA and CDR2 FQGNSA. The J segment lost 14 bases and the V segment lost 5 bases, leaving 12 bases of the junction unmatched. CDR3 sequence: CASSQEAPGLAEFF. CDR3 DNA: TGTGCCAGCAGCCAGGAGGCCCCAGGACTAGCGGAGTTCTTC.

This clone came up once. The CDR3 here is CASSVLAGGPDTQYF. CDR3 in DNA: TGTGCCAGCAGCGTATTAGCGGGGGGGCCAGATACGCAGTATTTT. The chain carries TRBV7-2 and TRBJ2-3, with TRBD2 matching 11 bases. The CDR3 extends over 15 amino acids. Germline trimming cut 5 bases from V and 4 bases from J; bases unmatched to any gene: 5. Germline CDR1 and CDR2: SGHTA and FQGNSA. The entire variable domain, with the rest obtained from reference TRBV7-2 and TRBJ2-3, is as follows: GAGVSQSPSNKVTEKGKDVELRCDPISGHTALYWYRQSLGQGLEFLIYFQGNSAPDKSGLPSDRFSAERTGGSVSTLTIQRTQQEDSAVYLCASSVLAGGPDTQYFGPGTRLTVL.

This chain uses TRBV7-9 with TRBJ2-1; TRBD1 might be the D (6 bases). V was shortened by 6 bases and J by 4 bases, with 13 bases between the two germline ends. Germline CDR1 is SEHNR and CDR2 is FQNEAQ (reference sequence). The CDR3 contains 14 residues. DNA for the CDR3: TGTGCCAGCAGTACCGGGACACTTTACAATGAGCAGTTCTTC. Its translation is CASSTGTLYNEQFF.

V and J are TRBV5-4 and TRBJ1-1; 10 nucleotides agree with TRBD1. This CDR3 is 18 amino acids long. V dropped 0 bases and J dropped 5; count of bases not matched to a gene: 13. Germline assignment: CDR1 SGHNT and CDR2 YYREEE (reference sequence). CDR3 bases: TGTGCCAGCAGCTTGGGGCGGACCGGGACAGGGGAGGGGACTGAAGCTTTCTTT. Its translation: CASSLGRTGTGEGTEAFF.

This clone was detected only once. Other DNA sequences from this sample encode an identical CDR3 as well. This rearrangement joins TRBV5-1 to TRBJ2-3; TRBD1 might be the D (6 bases). The V gene's germline CDR1 is SGHRS and CDR2 YFSETQ. The ends were cut back, 0 bases at V and 3 bases at J, with 11 bases in the middle. This CDR3 has 15 amino acids. The CDR3 spells CASSLGTGWTDTQYF. The CDR3 region has the DNA TGCGCCAGCAGCTTGGGAACAGGGTGGACAGATACGCAGTATTTT.

The rearrangement links TRBV7-2 to TRBJ2-5, with 11 positions matching TRBD2. With V trimmed by 6 bases and J by 7 bases, 10 bases remained unmatched. The CDR3 spans 15 residues. Germline loops: CDR1 SGHTA, CDR2 FQGNSA. The CDR3 DNA sequence: TGTGCCAGCAGAATTAGCGGGGGGGCCTCCGCGACCCAGTACTTC. Translation: CASRISGGASATQYF.

A note on this clone: Other DNA sequences in the sample encode the same CDR3. The chain has TRBV6-6 and TRBJ1-1; TRBD1 matches at 7 bases. Germline V gene lookup returns CDR1 MNHNY and CDR2 SVGAGI (reference sequence). V shed 5 bases and J 3 bases; nucleotides not matched to a gene: 3. The CDR3 has 13 residues. CDR3 amino acids: CASSRQGYTEAFF. The CDR3 DNA is TGTGCCAGCAGTCGACAGGGATACACTGAAGCTTTCTTT.

J is TRBJ1-3 and V is TRBV5-1, with D possibly matching TRBD1 (6 bases). Trimming stripped 4 bases from V and 4 bases from J, with 12 bases between. CDR1 is SGHRS, CDR2 YFSETQ, per germline. CDR3 size: 14 residues. The CDR3 DNA reads TGCGCCAGCAGCCTTACAGGGTACGGAAACACCATATATTTT. Protein: CASSLTGYGNTIYF.

V and J are TRBV5-6 and TRBJ1-2; D is perhaps TRBD1 (6 bases). Germline V gene data show CDR1 as SGHDT and CDR2 as YYEEEE. Trimming stripped 9 bases from V and 7 bases from J, with 19 bases between. CDR3 length: 13 amino acids. This CDR3 is CANSPGQGLGYTF. The CDR3 bases are TGTGCCAACAGTCCGGGCCAGGGGCTTGGCTACACCTTC.

The V gene is TRBV7-2, the J gene TRBJ2-5; 7 bases match TRBD2. Germline values: CDR1 SGHTA, CDR2 FQGNSA. This CDR3 comprises 15 residues. The V and J ends lost 1 base and 1 base, in that order; junction bases with no gene match: 3. CDR3 protein: CASSLGLAAQETQYF. The CDR3 region has the DNA TGTGCCAGCAGCTTAGGTCTAGCGGCCCAAGAGACCCAGTACTTC.

The table lists this clone with a count of one. The rearrangement uses TRBV7-8 and TRBJ2-2; 8 bases agree with TRBD2. V lost 4 bases to trimming and J lost 3 bases; unmatched junction nucleotides: 1. This CDR3 comprises 14 residues. Germline loops: CDR1 SGHVS, CDR2 FQNEAQ. CDR3 residues: CASSYSGDTGELFF. The CDR3 nucleotides are TGTGCCAGCAGCTATAGCGGGGACACCGGGGAGCTGTTTTTT.

This sequence joins TRBV27 and TRBJ2-7; 11 bases align to TRBD2. From germline, CDR1 is MNHEY and CDR2 SMNVEV (reference sequence). CDR3 length: 15 amino acids. Losses at the gene ends were 6 bases for V and 3 bases for J; bases not matched to a gene: 7. The CDR3 loop reads CASSRTSGSVYEQYF. CDR3 bases: TGTGCCAGCAGCCGCACTAGCGGGAGTGTCTACGAGCAGTACTTC.

V is TRBV30 and J is TRBJ1-2; D perhaps matches TRBD1 (5 bases). The CDR3 loop spans 14 amino acids. Germline V lookup: CDR1 GTSNPN, CDR2 SVGIG (reference sequence). The V and J ends lost 4 bases and 1 base respectively, with 13 bases between them. The CDR3 spells CAWTGPSLNYGYTF. The CDR3 nucleotides are TGTGCCTGGACAGGGCCGTCACTTAACTATGGCTACACCTTC.

The chain is built from TRBV7-2 and TRBJ2-2; D is uncertain. Germline CDR1 reads SGHTA; CDR2 reads FQGNSA. V was cut by 5 bases and J by 1 base, with 11 bases left in between. The CDR3 spans 15 residues. CDR3 DNA: TGTGCCAGCAGCCCCCGGTACAGGAACACCGGGGAGCTGTTTTTT. Its protein product is CASSPRYRNTGELFF.

The CDR3 nucleotides read TGTGCCAGCAGCCCTGGTGGGGGCTGGGGTGGCTACACCTTC. This translates into CASSPGGGWGGYTF. The chain links TRBV7-2 to TRBJ1-2; maybe TRBD1 (6 bases). The CDR3 runs to 14 residues. Trimming took 5 bases from V and 7 from J, leaving 17 bases between them. The V gene's germline CDR1 is SGHTA and CDR2 FQGNSA.

This chain connects TRBV5-1 to TRBJ1-2; possible D gene TRBD1, 5 bases. The CDR3 sequence is 14 residues long. The V gene's germline CDR1 is SGHRS and CDR2 YFSETQ. V lost 5 bases and J lost 3, with 14 bases in between. CDR3 bases: TGCGCCAGCAGAGCCGGGGGATCTGACTATGGCTACACCTTC. Residues: CASRAGGSDYGYTF.

By proportion, this clone is medium-sized. V and J are TRBV6-5 and TRBJ2-5; perhaps TRBD1 as D (5 bases). This CDR3 region has 15 residues. Trimming shortened V by 5 bases and J by 2 bases, and 15 bases separated the two germline ends. The germline gives CDR1 MNHEY, CDR2 SVGAGI. The CDR3 reads CASSRATVPQETQYF. As DNA, the CDR3 is TGTGCCAGCAGTCGGGCGACAGTGCCGCAAGAGACCCAGTACTTC.

This sequence joins TRBV29-1 and TRBJ2-3; TRBD1 might be the D (6 bases). The CDR3 has 14 residues. V was cut by 6 bases and J by 4 bases, with 17 bases left in between. The V gene's germline CDR1 is SQVTM and CDR2 ANQGSEA. CDR3 region: CSVVGAPRPDTQYF. CDR3 nucleotide sequence: TGCAGCGTCGTGGGGGCGCCCAGGCCAGATACGCAGTATTTT.